The next 27 T cell receptor beta chains were all read from a single sample in a study of cytomegalovirus exposure and HLA in healthy donors. In the PCR, 60 Vbeta and 13 Jbeta primers were used. The repertoire was sequenced with immunoSEQ multiplex PCR; TCRdb's copy has only in-frame clones and lacks some. The sample gives some 150,000 clones, 65% to 85% of which show up once; roughly 1.5% is in the top ten. The sample comprised PBMCs. Receptor source: a woman aged 18-35 years in good health and CMV-seronegative.

The J gene is TRBJ1-1, the V gene TRBV11-2; 8 positions agree with TRBD1. The germline V gene has CDR1 SGHAT and CDR2 FQNNGV. The V and J ends lost 4 bases and 5 bases, in that order; junction bases with no gene match: 9. The CDR3 runs to 15 residues. CDR3 nucleotide sequence: TGTGCCAGCAGCTCTCACAGGGGGGAGGGGACTGAAGCTTTCTTT. Translation: CASSSHRGEGTEAFF.

This sequence joins TRBV19 and TRBJ1-1; unclear D gene. The V gene lost 8 bases and the J gene lost 4 bases, with 17 bases spanning the gap. Germline CDR1 is LNHDA and CDR2 is SQIVND (reference sequence). The CDR3 runs 14 residues. The CDR3 DNA sequence: TGTGCCAGTGGGTCTGTCTTCCCGGGCACTGAAGCTTTCTTT. Protein sequence: CASGSVFPGTEAFF.

CDR3 sequence: CATLQRGSGSYEQYF. CDR3 DNA sequence: TGTGCCACCCTTCAACGGGGTTCCGGCTCCTACGAGCAGTACTTC. The V gene is TRBV6-5, the J gene TRBJ2-7; D is possibly TRBD2 (5 bases). V was cut by 10 bases and J by 0 bases, with 19 bases left in between. The CDR3 loop spans 15 amino acids. The germline CDR1 and CDR2 sequences are MNHEY and SVGAGI.

This rearrangement joins TRBV7-8 to TRBJ1-1; D may be TRBD1 (6 bases). The CDR3 is made up of 14 amino acids. Per germline, CDR1 SGHVS and CDR2 FQNEAQ. Trimming stripped 1 base from V and 9 bases from J, with 15 bases between. In DNA form, the CDR3 reads TGTGCCAGCAGCTTAGTCGGCAGGGGTTCTCAAGCTTTCTTT. Translation gives CASSLVGRGSQAFF.

This clone occurred once. The J gene is TRBJ1-2, the V gene TRBV7-9; 7 bases map to TRBD1. The CDR3 sequence is 14 residues long. V was pared by 5 bases and J by 3 bases, with 6 bases of the junction left unmatched. The V gene's germline CDR1 is SEHNR and CDR2 FQNEAQ (reference sequence). The CDR3 DNA sequence: TGTGCCAGCAGCGCATCCGGGACAGACTATGGCTACACCTTC. Amino acid sequence: CASSASGTDYGYTF.

V usage is TRBV5-1 and J usage is TRBJ2-3; 7 bases match TRBD1. J gave up 4 bases and V 0 bases, and 11 bases lay outside the gene matches. There are 17 residues in the CDR3. The germline V gene encodes CDR1 SGHRS and CDR2 YFSETQ. The CDR3 reads CASSLGVTGSVPDTQYF. CDR3 DNA sequence: TGCGCCAGCAGCTTGGGAGTGACAGGGTCGGTGCCAGATACGCAGTATTTT.

The chain is built from TRBV2 and TRBJ1-2; TRBD1 aligns across 7 bases. The CDR3 spans 15 residues. Germline assignment: CDR1 SNHLY and CDR2 FYNNEI. With V trimmed by 7 bases and J by 5 bases, 13 bases remained unmatched. CDR3 sequence: CASTRGGSGGYGYTF. The CDR3 DNA follows: TGTGCCAGCACCCGCGGCGGGTCAGGGGGATATGGCTACACCTTC. The variable domain in full, completed from reference TRBV2 and TRBJ1-2, reads EPEVTQTPSHQVTQMGQEVILRCVPISNHLYFYWYRQILGQKVEFLVSFYNNEISEKSEIFDDQFSVERPDGSNFTLKIRSTKLEDSAMYFCASTRGGSGGYGYTFGSGTRLTVV.

The chain carries TRBV7-9 and TRBJ2-3, with 10 bases lining up with TRBD1. The V gene's germline CDR1 is SEHNR and CDR2 FQNEAQ (reference sequence). V shed 1 base and J 6 bases; nucleotides not matched to a gene: 13. The CDR3 contains 18 residues. The CDR3 nucleotides read TGTGCCAGCAGCTTAGGCCGGGGGGGACAGGGGCGATACGATACGCAGTATTTT. Translation gives CASSLGRGGQGRYDTQYF. The full variable domain, rest sourced from reference TRBV7-9 and TRBJ2-3, is DTGVSQNPRHKITKRGQNVTFRCDPISEHNRLYWYRQTLGQGPEFLTYFQNEAQLEKSRLLSDRFSAERPKGSFSTLEIQRTEQGDSAMYLCASSLGRGGQGRYDTQYFGPGTRLTVL.

V gene TRBV21-1 combines with J gene TRBJ1-1; the DNA was not used to check the table's D call, TRBD1. TRBV21-1 is described as a pseudogene. The CDR3 consists of 11 residues. The CDR3 spells CASSKGAGAFF. The DNA for the CDR3 is TGTGCCAGCAGCAAAGGGGCAGGGGCTTTCTTT.

The CDR3 DNA reads TGTGCCAGCAGCCTCCCGCCTGCGGAGACCCAGTACTTC. Its translation: CASSLPPAETQYF. The chain couples TRBV7-9 to TRBJ2-5; unclear D gene. The CDR3 is 13 residues long. From germline, CDR1 is SEHNR and CDR2 FQNEAQ (reference sequence). Trimming stripped 5 bases from V and 5 bases from J, with 12 bases between.

V and J are TRBV28 and TRBJ1-4; maybe TRBD1 (5 bases). Germline CDR1 MDHEN, CDR2 SYDVKM. The CDR3 is made up of 13 amino acids. The V end lost 3 bases, the J end lost 11 bases, and 13 bases lay between the germline ends. CDR3 nucleotides: TGTGCCAGCAGTTTCATAGAGGGGAGGAAACTGTTTTTT. Its translation: CASSFIEGRKLFF.

This rearrangement joins TRBV27 to TRBJ2-5; D might be TRBD1 (6 bases). Matching the DNA end better, TRBJ2-7 makes the J call doubtful. Germline loops: CDR1 MNHEY, CDR2 SMNVEV (reference sequence). The CDR3 contains 14 residues. CDR3 region: CASSPSEQGDEQYF. The CDR3 region has the DNA TGTGCCAGCAGTCCCTCGGAACAGGGTGACGAGCAGTACTTC.

The rearrangement joins TRBV6-6 to TRBJ2-2; D may be TRBD1 (8 bases). The ends were cut back, 10 bases at V and 4 bases at J, with 22 bases in the middle. The CDR3 totals 16 residues. CDR1 and CDR2 from the germline V gene are MNHNY and SVGAGI (reference sequence). The CDR3 loop reads CATGTGRSGGTGELFF. The CDR3 nucleotides are TGTGCCACAGGGACAGGTCGTTCGGGAGGCACCGGGGAGCTGTTTTTT.

The table lists this clone with a count of one. CDR3 nucleotides: TGCGCCAGCAGCGGACAGGGTTTAACCTACAATGAGCAGTTCTTC. This encodes CASSGQGLTYNEQFF. The chain uses TRBV4-1 and TRBJ2-1; 8 positions agree with TRBD1. After removal of 5 bases from V and 2 bases from J, the junction contained 5 bases not matched to a gene. CDR1 is MGHRA and CDR2 is YSYEKL in the germline V gene. The CDR3 totals 15 residues.

V is TRBV27 and J is TRBJ1-2, with D possibly matching TRBD1 (5 bases). Looked up from germline, CDR1 is MNHEY and CDR2 is SMNVEV (reference sequence). This CDR3 spans 15 amino acids. The V end was cut by 6 bases, the J end by 0 bases, with 14 bases between. In nucleotides, the CDR3 is TGTGCCAGCAGGTACAAACAGGAAGCTAACTATGGCTACACCTTC. Amino acids: CASRYKQEANYGYTF.

The rearrangement joins TRBV6-1 to TRBJ2-6; TRBD1 agrees at 7 bases. Losses at the gene ends were 8 bases for V and 0 bases for J; bases not matched to a gene: 4. Germline V gene sequence: CDR1 MNHNS, CDR2 SASEGT. The CDR3 sequence is 15 residues long. The CDR3 DNA sequence: TGTGCCAGCCGACAGGGAAGCTCTGGGGCCAACGTCCTGACTTTC. The encoded protein is CASRQGSSGANVLTF.

This chain joins TRBV19 and TRBJ1-4; 9 nucleotides agree with TRBD1. The CDR3 consists of 16 residues. The junction had 8 bases not matched to a gene; V was cut back by 7 bases and J by 2 bases. Germline CDR1 LNHDA, CDR2 SQIVND (reference sequence). CDR3 sequence reads: CASKTGGIRTNEKLFF. DNA for the CDR3: TGTGCCAGTAAAACAGGGGGCATTCGGACTAATGAAAAACTGTTTTTT.

This clone was counted between two and nine times. This sequence joins TRBV7-2 and TRBJ2-7, with a tentative D call TRBD2 (6 bases). This CDR3 has 14 residues. CDR1 is SGHTA and CDR2 is FQGNSA in the germline V gene. V lost 5 bases to trimming and J lost 0 bases, with 11 bases between them. The CDR3 DNA sequence: TGTGCCAGCAGCCTCCGGGACTTCTCCTACGAGCAGTACTTC. Translating gives CASSLRDFSYEQYF.

The rearrangement uses TRBV15 and TRBJ2-5; a possible D gene is TRBD1 (7 bases). CDR3 length: 15 amino acids. Germline V gene data show CDR1 as LNHNV and CDR2 as YYDKDF (reference sequence). Trimming took 0 bases from V and 5 from J, leaving 13 bases between them. The CDR3 loop reads CATSRDGGGQETQYF. CDR3 coding DNA: TGTGCCACCAGCAGAGACGGAGGGGGCCAGGAGACCCAGTACTTC.

The V call is TRBV5-6, the J call TRBJ1-5; a weak D match, TRBD1 (6 bases). The CDR3 length is 15 residues. V was clipped by 4 bases and J by 4 bases, with 15 bases between them. The germline V gene encodes CDR1 SGHDT and CDR2 YYEEEE. This chain's CDR3 is CASSIGGGGNQPQHF. CDR3 nucleotide sequence: TGTGCCAGCAGCATTGGAGGGGGGGGTAATCAGCCCCAGCATTTT.

The chain recombines TRBV5-8 with TRBJ1-2; tentative D call: TRBD1 (5 bases). The V end lost 1 base, the J end lost 1 base, and 8 bases lay between the germline ends. The germline V gene encodes CDR1 SGHTS and CDR2 YDEGEE. The CDR3 has 14 residues. This CDR3 is CASSLLGGNYGYTF. As DNA, the CDR3 is TGTGCCAGCAGCTTGCTCGGGGGTAACTATGGCTACACCTTC. The full variable domain, completed using reference TRBV5-8 and TRBJ1-2, is EAGVTQSPTHLIKTRGQQATLRCSPISGHTSVYWYQQALGLGLQFLLWYDEGEERNRGNFPPRFSGRQFPNYSSELNVNALELEDSALYLCASSLLGGNYGYTFGSGTRLTVV.

The chain joins TRBV14 to TRBJ2-5; TRBD2 aligns across 7 bases. After removal of 1 base from V and 2 bases from J, the junction contained 4 bases not matched to a gene. The germline V gene has CDR1 SGHDN and CDR2 FVKESK. The CDR3 runs 15 residues. CDR3 bases: TGTGCCAGCAGCCAAGGGCTAGCGGTTCAAGAGACCCAGTACTTC. Translating it yields CASSQGLAVQETQYF. The full variable domain, in which reference TRBV14 and TRBJ2-5 provide the parts outside the CDR3, is EAGVTQFPSHSVIEKGQTVTLRCDPISGHDNLYWYRRVMGKEIKFLLHFVKESKQDESGMPNNRFLAERTGGTYSTLKVQPAELEDSGVYFCASSQGLAVQETQYFGPGTRLLVL.

The chain couples TRBV19 to TRBJ1-1, with unresolved D. Per the germline V gene, CDR1 is LNHDA and CDR2 is SQIVND (reference sequence). The V and J ends lost 8 bases and 10 bases respectively, with 11 bases between them. The CDR3 consists of 10 residues. DNA for the CDR3: TGTGCCAGTTCAGACTGGAGAGCTTTCTTT. Its protein is CASSDWRAFF.

The chain recombines TRBV14 with TRBJ1-2; 7 nucleotides line up with TRBD1. V was pared by 4 bases and J by 7 bases, with 9 bases of the junction left unmatched. Germline CDR1 SGHDN, CDR2 FVKESK. This CDR3 is built from 14 residues. The CDR3 coding sequence is TGTGCCAGCAGCCCCAAACGGACAGGAGGTGGCTACACCTTC. It translates to CASSPKRTGGGYTF.

A note on this clone: One end of the junction is discordant with germline, which a read error may explain. J is TRBJ2-1 and V is TRBV6-1; D might be TRBD2 (6 bases). The CDR3 has 14 residues. The germline V gene encodes CDR1 MNHNS and CDR2 SASEGT. Here the CDR3 reads CASSLRLGPDEQLF. CDR3 nucleotides: TGTGCCAGCAGTCTACGACTAGGACCCGATGAGCAGCTCTTC.

V is TRBV30 and J is TRBJ2-1; TRBD1 agrees at 8 bases. The CDR3 is made up of 15 amino acids. Germline assignment: CDR1 GTSNPN and CDR2 SVGIG (reference sequence). The V and J ends lost 4 bases and 7 bases, in that order; junction bases with no gene match: 12. CDR3 DNA: TGTGCCTGGACCGAGGGACAGGCCCTAACAAATGAGCAGTTCTTC. Its translation is CAWTEGQALTNEQFF.

In regard to this clone: At one of its ends the junction is not consistent with the germline gene, which may arise from a read error. The CDR3 nucleotides read TGTTCCAGCAGCCAAGACCAGGGGAGAGGCTCCTACGAGCAGTACTTC. Encoded protein: CSSSQDQGRGSYEQYF. V usage is TRBV7-9 and J usage is TRBJ2-7; TRBD1 is a possible D gene (6 bases). Germline V CDR1 and CDR2: SEHNR, FQNEAQ (reference sequence). CDR3 length equals 16 residues.